This T cell receptor (beta chain) was documented in a study of liver allograft versus peripheral blood T cells. Background on the study: Within transplanted livers, the T cell receptor repertoires were examined and compared against the repertoires present in the peripheral blood of liver transplant recipients. Broader study findings: Intragraft liver T cell receptor repertoires reportedly differed from peripheral blood repertoires.

Germline-derived CDR1 and CDR2 are SGHTA and FQGNSA. V lost 2 bases, J lost 8 bases, and 12 bases stayed unmatched. The CDR3 loop spans 17 amino acids. Notes on this clonotype: Antigen unknown.

TCRdb analysed the reads with MiXCR anew, one entry per CDR3 protein. The sample carries some 9,100 distinct CDR3 sequences, 15% to 20% recorded once. The receptor was isolated from a human patient who had a liver transplant. Some T cells may be graft donor cells. This chain joins TRBV7-2 and TRBJ1-3; TRBD1 aligns across 10 bases. The CDR3 here is CASSLYGTTGGRDTIYF. The CDR3 coding sequence is TGTGCCAGCAGCTTATATGGGACGACAGGGGGCCGGGACACCATATATTTT.